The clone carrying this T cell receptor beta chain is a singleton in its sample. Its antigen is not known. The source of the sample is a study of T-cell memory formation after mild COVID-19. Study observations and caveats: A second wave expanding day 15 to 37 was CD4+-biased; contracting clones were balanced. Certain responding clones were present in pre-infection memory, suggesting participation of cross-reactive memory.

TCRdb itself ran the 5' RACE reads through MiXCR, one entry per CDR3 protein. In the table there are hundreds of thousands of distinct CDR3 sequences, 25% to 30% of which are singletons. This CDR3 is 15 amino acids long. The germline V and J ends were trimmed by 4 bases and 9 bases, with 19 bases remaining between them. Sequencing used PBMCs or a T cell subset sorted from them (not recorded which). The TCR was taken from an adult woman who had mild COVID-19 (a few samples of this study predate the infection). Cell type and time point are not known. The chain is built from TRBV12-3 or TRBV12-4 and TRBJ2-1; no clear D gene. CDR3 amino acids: CASSSERAGRVEQFF. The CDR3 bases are TGTGCCAGCAGTTCCGAAAGGGCAGGACGGGTTGAGCAGTTCTTC.